This is a list of T cell receptor beta chains from one sample in a study of control samples from healthy donors and cancer patients. Assay used: immunoSEQ multiplex PCR; TCRdb lists only in-frame clones, some missing. This table has around 100,000 clones, 92% appearing once. The sequenced sample was blood. These receptors were taken from a human donor in good health. The donor label of this sample is uncertain. Both conserved end residues are part of each CDR3. D genes are given only for firm matches. Size is omitted from some rows. Given values are once, few, many or a class for expanded clones.

TRBV6-5	NA	NA	TRBJ1-3	TGTGCCAGCAGTCCCGGTAGGGCGGGAAACACCATATATTTT	CASSPGRAGNTIYF
TRBV9	NA	once	TRBJ1-3	TGTGCCAGCAGCGTAGCTGCCCAGGAGAGCTCTGGAAACACCATATATTTT	CASSVAAQESSGNTIYF
TRBV2	NA	once	TRBJ1-5	TGTGCCAGCAGTGTAGGGGCGGGGGTTGGGCAGCCCCAGCATTTT	CASSVGAGVGQPQHF
TRBV6-5	NA	NA	TRBJ2-3	TGTGCCAGCAGTTACTCGAAGGGCGGGGACACAGATACGCAGTATTTT	CASSYSKGGDTDTQYF
TRBV28	NA	NA	TRBJ1-2	TGTGCCAGCAGAGGGATCTATGGCTACACCTTC	CASRGIYGYTF
TRBV2	NA	NA	TRBJ2-7	TGTGCCAGCAGTGTTTGGCGCTACGAGCAGTACTTC	CASSVWRYEQYF
TRBV6-1	NA	NA	TRBJ1-2	TGTGCCAGCAGTGAAGATGGCAGGAGTTCTAGAGGCTACACCTTC	CASSEDGRSSRGYTF
TRBV3-1/TRBV3-2	NA	NA	TRBJ1-2	TGTGCCAGCAGCCGAGGGACGGTCCTCTATGGCTACACCTTC	CASSRGTVLYGYTF
TRBV6-4	NA	NA	TRBJ2-3	TGTGCCAGCAGTGACGGTGGGAGTACGCAGTATTTT	CASSDGGSTQYF
TRBV7-2	NA	NA	TRBJ1-5	TGTGCCAGCAGCCCCTTGGGGCTGTCGGATCAGCCCCAGCATTTT	CASSPLGLSDQPQHF
TRBV7-8	NA	NA	TRBJ1-3	TGTGCCAGCAGCTCAGGGAGTCTCTCTGGAAACACCATATATTTT	CASSSGSLSGNTIYF
TRBV12-3/TRBV12-4	NA	NA	TRBJ1-1	TGTGCCAGCAGTCAAGATAAGAACACTGAAGCTTTCTTT	CASSQDKNTEAFF
TRBV9	TRBD1	NA	TRBJ1-2	TGTGCCAGCAGCGCACGGACAGGGGGGAACTATGGCTACACCTTC	CASSARTGGNYGYTF
TRBV3-1/TRBV3-2	NA	NA	TRBJ1-1	TGTGCCAGCAGCCACCTCTTGGGGGAAACTGAAGCTTTCTTT	CASSHLLGETEAFF
TRBV5-4	NA	NA	TRBJ1-1	TGTGCCAGCAGCCGACAGGAGAACACTGAAGCTTTCTTT	CASSRQENTEAFF
TRBV6-2/TRBV6-3	NA	NA	TRBJ1-2	TGTGCCAGCAGTAACCCGGACGGGGGCTACACCTTC	CASSNPDGGYTF
TRBV30	TRBD1	few	TRBJ1-6	TGTGCCACCGGACAGGGAGTCAATTCACCCCTCCACTTT	CATGQGVNSPLHF
TRBV11-1	TRBD2	NA	TRBJ2-1	TGTGCCAGCAGCTTAGGACTAGCGGGGTTCTACAATGAGCAGTTCTTC	CASSLGLAGFYNEQFF
TRBV3-1/TRBV3-2	NA	NA	TRBJ2-7	TGTGCCAGCAGCCAGTCGAACAGCTACGAGCAGTACTTC	CASSQSNSYEQYF
TRBV2	NA	NA	TRBJ1-5	TGTGCCAGCAGTTCCGGGACAAGGCTGACGGCCCAGCATTTT	CASSSGTRLTAQHF
TRBV21-1	NA	NA	TRBJ2-2	TGTGCCAGCAAATGGTCGGGACAGTCTCTAACCGGGGAGCTGTTTTTT	CASKWSGQSLTGELFF
TRBV11-2	TRBD1	NA	TRBJ1-6	TGTGCCAGCAGCTTAACAGGGGTCTCACCCCTCCACTTT	CASSLTGVSPLHF
TRBV7-9	NA	NA	TRBJ1-4	TGTGCCAGCAGCTTAGCACGGACCGATGAAAAACTGTTTTTT	CASSLARTDEKLFF
TRBV5-1	TRBD1	NA	TRBJ2-7	TGCGCCAGCAGCTTTCGACAGGGGTTATCCTACGAGCAGTACTTC	CASSFRQGLSYEQYF
TRBV7-9	TRBD1	NA	TRBJ1-1	TGTGCCAGCAGCTTAGAGTTGGGACAGGGTGAACCGAACACTGAAGCTTTCTTT	CASSLELGQGEPNTEAFF
TRBV6-1	TRBD2	NA	TRBJ2-2	TGTGCCAGCAGTGTGAGAGGGACTAGCGGGGGGATGTCCGGGGAGCTGTTTTTT	CASSVRGTSGGMSGELFF
TRBV5-1	TRBD1	NA	TRBJ1-6	TGCGCCAGCAGCCAAGGGACAGGGGGGTGGGACCTCCACTTT	CASSQGTGGWDLHF
TRBV4-1	TRBD1	NA	TRBJ2-1	TGCGCCAGCAGCCAAGATCCAGGGGGCGAGGGGAATGAGCAGTTCTTC	CASSQDPGGEGNEQFF
TRBV10-1	NA	NA	TRBJ2-7	TGCGCCAGCGGCCAGGGTGCCTACGAGCAGTACTTC	CASGQGAYEQYF
TRBV2	NA	NA	TRBJ1-4	TGTGCCAGCAGCAAAAGGGGGGCAGCTGAAATCACTAATGAAAAACTGTTTTTT	CASSKRGAAEITNEKLFF
TRBV11-2	TRBD1	NA	TRBJ1-3	TGTGCCAGCAGCTTAGAACAGGGGAGTGGAAACACCATATATTTT	CASSLEQGSGNTIYF
TRBV27	TRBD1	NA	TRBJ1-1	TGTGCCAGCAGTCCGCAGGGGGCCAAGGGCACTGAAGCTTTCTTT	CASSPQGAKGTEAFF
TRBV2	NA	NA	TRBJ2-7	TGTGCCAGCAGTGAAGCGCTTCGGGGAACCTACGAGCAGTACTTC	CASSEALRGTYEQYF
TRBV21-1	NA	NA	TRBJ1-2	TGTGCCAGCAGCAAAGTCTCCCCTCCGGACAGCCGAGCTAACTATGGCTACACCTTC	CASSKVSPPDSRANYGYTF
TRBV29-1	TRBD1	NA	TRBJ1-2	TGCAGCGTTGAAGATGGGGGACAGCGTTATGGCTACACCTTC	CSVEDGGQRYGYTF
TRBV12-3/TRBV12-4	TRBD1	NA	TRBJ1-3	TGTGCCAGCAGGGGACAGGGACGAAACACCATATATTTT	CASRGQGRNTIYF
TRBV11-3	NA	NA	TRBJ2-1	TGTGCCAGCAGCTTTTCTTTTGCGGGTAGCAGCAATGAGCAGTTCTTC	CASSFSFAGSSNEQFF
TRBV15	TRBD2	NA	TRBJ2-5	TGTGCCACCAGCCCTAGCGGGGTGGTAGGGGAGACCCAGTACTTC	CATSPSGVVGETQYF
TRBV10-3	NA	NA	TRBJ2-7	TGTGCCATCAGTGTGAGACAGGCCACCTACGAGCAGTACTTC	CAISVRQATYEQYF
TRBV7-2	NA	once	TRBJ2-6	TGTGCCAGCAGCTTTTCGTGGGTACCGCTCTCTGGGGCCAACGTCCTGACTTTC	CASSFSWVPLSGANVLTF
TRBV19	NA	NA	TRBJ2-1	TGTGCCAGTAGTTCCACAGGGTTCAATGAGCAGTTCTTC	CASSSTGFNEQFF
TRBV12-3/TRBV12-4	NA	NA	TRBJ1-1	TGTGCCGTGGCAGGGTTTAGCACTGAAGCTTTCTTT	CAVAGFSTEAFF
TRBV5-4	TRBD1	NA	TRBJ2-7	TGTGCCAGCAGCTTGGAGGGACAGGGGCTCTACGAGCAGTACTTC	CASSLEGQGLYEQYF
TRBV11-2	NA	NA	TRBJ2-5	TGTGCCAGCAGCCCCCGAGTGGTAGGAGAGACCCAGTACTTC	CASSPRVVGETQYF
TRBV5-1	NA	NA	TRBJ1-5	TGCGCCAGCAGCTTGTACGTATCCCTGCGTCAGCCCCAGCATTTT	CASSLYVSLRQPQHF
TRBV7-2	NA	NA	TRBJ1-2	TGTGCCAGCAGCACCAACCCCATTTCTTATGGCTACACCTTC	CASSTNPISYGYTF
TRBV19	NA	NA	TRBJ1-6	TGTGCCAGTAGTAGCGGCACAGGGCCAGAACTCCTCCACTTT	CASSSGTGPELLHF
TRBV3-1/TRBV3-2	TRBD1	NA	TRBJ2-7	TGTGCCAGCAGCCAGGGGACAGGGCTCTACGAGCAGTACTTC	CASSQGTGLYEQYF
TRBV11-2	NA	NA	TRBJ2-7	TGTGCCAGCAGTCGCAGCTCCTACGAGCAGTACTTC	CASSRSSYEQYF
TRBV27	TRBD2	once	TRBJ2-5	TGTGCCAGCAGTTCGTCACTAGCGGGGGGGCGAGAGACCCAGTACTTC	CASSSSLAGGRETQYF